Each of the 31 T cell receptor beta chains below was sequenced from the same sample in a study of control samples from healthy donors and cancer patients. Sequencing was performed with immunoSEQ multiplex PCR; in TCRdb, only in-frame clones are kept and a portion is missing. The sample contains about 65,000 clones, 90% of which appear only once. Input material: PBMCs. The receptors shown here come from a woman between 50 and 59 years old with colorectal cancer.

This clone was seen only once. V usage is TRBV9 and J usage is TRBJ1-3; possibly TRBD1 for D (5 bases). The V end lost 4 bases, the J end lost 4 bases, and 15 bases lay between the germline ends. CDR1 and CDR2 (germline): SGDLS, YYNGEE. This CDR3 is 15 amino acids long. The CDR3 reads CASSLGAHPGNTIYF. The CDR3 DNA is TGTGCCAGCAGCCTCGGGGCCCATCCGGGAAACACCATATATTTT.

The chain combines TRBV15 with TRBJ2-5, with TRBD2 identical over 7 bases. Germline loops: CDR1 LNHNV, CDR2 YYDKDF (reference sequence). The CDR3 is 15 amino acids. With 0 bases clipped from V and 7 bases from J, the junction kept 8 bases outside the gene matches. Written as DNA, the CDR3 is TGTGCCACCAGCAGAGACCCCGGGGGGACTTGGACCCAGTACTTC. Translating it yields CATSRDPGGTWTQYF.

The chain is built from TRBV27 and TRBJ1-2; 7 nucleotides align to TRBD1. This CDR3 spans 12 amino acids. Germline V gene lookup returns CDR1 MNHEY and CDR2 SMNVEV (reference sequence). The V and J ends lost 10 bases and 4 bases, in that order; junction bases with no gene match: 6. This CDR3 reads CATAGGGYGYTF. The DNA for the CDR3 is TGTGCCACAGCAGGGGGAGGCTATGGCTACACCTTC.

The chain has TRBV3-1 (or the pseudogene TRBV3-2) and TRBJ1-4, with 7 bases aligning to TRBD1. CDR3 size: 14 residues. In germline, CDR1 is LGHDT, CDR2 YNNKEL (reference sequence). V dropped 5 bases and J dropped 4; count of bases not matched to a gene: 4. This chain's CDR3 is CASSNRQGNEKLFF. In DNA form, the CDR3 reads TGTGCCAGCAGCAATCGACAGGGTAATGAAAAACTGTTTTTT.

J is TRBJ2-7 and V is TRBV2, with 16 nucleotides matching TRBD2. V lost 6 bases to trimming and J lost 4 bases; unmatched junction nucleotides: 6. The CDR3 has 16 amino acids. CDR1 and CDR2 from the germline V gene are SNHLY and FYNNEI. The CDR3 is CASSPGLAGGQYEQYF. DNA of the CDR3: TGTGCCAGCAGCCCGGGACTAGCGGGAGGGCAATACGAGCAGTACTTC.

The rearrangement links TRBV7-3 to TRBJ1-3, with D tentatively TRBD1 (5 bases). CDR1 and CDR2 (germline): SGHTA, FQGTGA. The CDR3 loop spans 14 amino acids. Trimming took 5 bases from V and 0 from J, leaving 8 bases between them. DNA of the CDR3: TGTGCCAGCAGCGAAGACAGCTCTGGAAACACCATATATTTT. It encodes CASSEDSSGNTIYF.

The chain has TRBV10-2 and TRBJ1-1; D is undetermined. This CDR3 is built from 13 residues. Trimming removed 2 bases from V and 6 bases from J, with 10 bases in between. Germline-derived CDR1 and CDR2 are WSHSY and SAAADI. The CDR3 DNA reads TGCGCCAGCAGTGAGGTTCGAGGTTCTGAAGCTTTCTTT. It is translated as CASSEVRGSEAFF.

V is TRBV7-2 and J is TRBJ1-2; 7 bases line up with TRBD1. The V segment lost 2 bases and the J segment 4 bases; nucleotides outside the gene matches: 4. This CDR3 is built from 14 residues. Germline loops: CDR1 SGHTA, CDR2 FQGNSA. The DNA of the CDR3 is TGTGCCAGCAGCTTACCGGGGACAGCCTATGGCTACACCTTC. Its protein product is CASSLPGTAYGYTF. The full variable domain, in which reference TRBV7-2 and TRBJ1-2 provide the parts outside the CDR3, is GAGVSQSPSNKVTEKGKDVELRCDPISGHTALYWYRQSLGQGLEFLIYFQGNSAPDKSGLPSDRFSAERTGGSVSTLTIQRTQQEDSAVYLCASSLPGTAYGYTFGSGTRLTVV.

CDR3 protein: CASRGGRFYEQYF. Written as DNA, the CDR3 is TGTGCCAGCAGGGGGGGGCGGTTCTACGAGCAGTACTTC. The chain combines TRBV6-5 with TRBJ2-7, with TRBD2 as a possible D gene (7 bases). The CDR3 covers 13 residues. CDR1 and CDR2 (germline): MNHEY, SVGAGI. Trimming took 6 bases from V and 3 from J, leaving 12 bases between them.

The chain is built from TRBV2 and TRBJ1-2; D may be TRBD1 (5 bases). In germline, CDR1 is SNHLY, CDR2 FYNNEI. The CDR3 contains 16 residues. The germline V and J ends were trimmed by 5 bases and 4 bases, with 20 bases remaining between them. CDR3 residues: CASSPRRDAGTYGYTF. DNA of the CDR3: TGTGCCAGCAGTCCGAGACGGGACGCTGGAACCTATGGCTACACCTTC. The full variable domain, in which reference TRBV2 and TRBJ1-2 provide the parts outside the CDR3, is EPEVTQTPSHQVTQMGQEVILRCVPISNHLYFYWYRQILGQKVEFLVSFYNNEISEKSEIFDDQFSVERPDGSNFTLKIRSTKLEDSAMYFCASSPRRDAGTYGYTFGSGTRLTVV.

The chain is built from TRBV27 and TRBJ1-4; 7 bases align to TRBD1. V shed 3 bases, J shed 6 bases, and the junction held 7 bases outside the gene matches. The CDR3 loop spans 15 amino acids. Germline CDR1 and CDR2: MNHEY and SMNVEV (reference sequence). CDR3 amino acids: CASSFIRGSDEKLFF. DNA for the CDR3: TGTGCCAGCAGTTTTATCAGGGGGTCTGATGAAAAACTGTTTTTT.

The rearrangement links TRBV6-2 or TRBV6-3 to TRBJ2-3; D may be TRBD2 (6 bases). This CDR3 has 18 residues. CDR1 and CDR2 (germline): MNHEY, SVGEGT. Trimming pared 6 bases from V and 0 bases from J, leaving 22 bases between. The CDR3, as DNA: TGTGCCAGCAGGCCTCCGCTTCTCCTAGCGACTAGCACAGATACGCAGTATTTT. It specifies CASRPPLLLATSTDTQYF.

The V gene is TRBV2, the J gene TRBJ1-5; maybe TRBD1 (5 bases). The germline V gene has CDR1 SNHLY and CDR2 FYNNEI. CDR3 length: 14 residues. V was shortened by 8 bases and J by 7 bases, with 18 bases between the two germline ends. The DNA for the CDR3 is TGTGCCAGCTCTTCAGGGCCCCCCGGACAGCCCCAGCATTTT. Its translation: CASSSGPPGQPQHF.

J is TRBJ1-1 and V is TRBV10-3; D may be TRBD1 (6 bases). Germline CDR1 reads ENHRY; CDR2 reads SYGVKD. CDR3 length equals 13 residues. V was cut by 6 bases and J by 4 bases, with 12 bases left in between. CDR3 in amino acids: CAIRQGLGTEAFF. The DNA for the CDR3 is TGTGCCATCAGACAGGGTTTAGGCACTGAAGCTTTCTTT.

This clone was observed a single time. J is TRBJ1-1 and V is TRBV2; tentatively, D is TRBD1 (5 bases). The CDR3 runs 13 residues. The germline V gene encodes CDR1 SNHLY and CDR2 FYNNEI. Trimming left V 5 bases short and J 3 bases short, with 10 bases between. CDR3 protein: CASSPDRYTEAFF. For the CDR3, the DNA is TGTGCCAGCAGTCCCGACAGATACACTGAAGCTTTCTTT.

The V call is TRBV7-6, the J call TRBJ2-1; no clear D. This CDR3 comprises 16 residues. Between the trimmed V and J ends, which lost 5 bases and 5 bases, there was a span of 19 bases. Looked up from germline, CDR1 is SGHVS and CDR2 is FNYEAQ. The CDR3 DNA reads TGTGCCAGCAGCCCACACTCCTACTACCTGGACAATGAGCAGTTCTTC. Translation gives CASSPHSYYLDNEQFF.

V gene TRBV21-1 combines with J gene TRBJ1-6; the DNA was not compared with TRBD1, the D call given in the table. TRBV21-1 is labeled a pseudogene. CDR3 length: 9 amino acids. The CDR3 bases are TGTGCCAGCATCCCGAGTCAGGACTTT. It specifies CASIPSQDF.

The CDR3 here is CASSLEGTTEAFF. The CDR3 DNA sequence: TGCGCCAGCAGCTTGGAGGGGACCACTGAAGCTTTCTTT. The J gene is TRBJ1-1, the V gene TRBV5-1; D is possibly TRBD1 (5 bases). The CDR3 runs to 13 residues. CDR1 and CDR2 from the germline V gene are SGHRS and YFSETQ. Trimming shortened V by 0 bases and J by 4 bases, and 7 bases separated the two germline ends.

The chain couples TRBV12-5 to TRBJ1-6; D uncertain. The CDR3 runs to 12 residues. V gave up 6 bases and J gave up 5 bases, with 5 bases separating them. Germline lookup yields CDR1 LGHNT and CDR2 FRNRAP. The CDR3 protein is CASGLDNSPLHF. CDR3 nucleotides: TGTGCTAGTGGCTTAGATAATTCACCCCTCCACTTT.

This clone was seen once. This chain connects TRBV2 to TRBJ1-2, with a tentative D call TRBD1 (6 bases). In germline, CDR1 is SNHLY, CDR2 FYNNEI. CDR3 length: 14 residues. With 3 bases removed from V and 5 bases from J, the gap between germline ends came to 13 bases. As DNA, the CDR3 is TGTGCCAGCAGTGATGGGGGGCAGGTTTATGGCTACACCTTC. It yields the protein CASSDGGQVYGYTF.

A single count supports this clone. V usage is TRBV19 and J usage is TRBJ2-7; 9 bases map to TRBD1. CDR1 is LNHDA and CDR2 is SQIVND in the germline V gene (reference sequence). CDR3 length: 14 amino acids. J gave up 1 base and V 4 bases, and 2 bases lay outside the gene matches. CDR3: CASSRTGVSYEQYF. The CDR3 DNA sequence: TGTGCCAGTAGTAGGACAGGGGTATCCTACGAGCAGTACTTC.

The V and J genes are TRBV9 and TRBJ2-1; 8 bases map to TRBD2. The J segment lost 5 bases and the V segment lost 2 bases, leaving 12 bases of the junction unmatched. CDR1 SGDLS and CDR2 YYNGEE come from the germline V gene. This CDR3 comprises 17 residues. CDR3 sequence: CASSVGRGERENNEQFF. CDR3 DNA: TGTGCCAGCAGCGTTGGTAGGGGGGAGCGGGAGAACAATGAGCAGTTCTTC.

CDR3 coding DNA: TGTGCCATCAGTGTAAACAGGGGAGAGGGCTACACCTTC. It specifies CAISVNRGEGYTF. The chain has TRBV10-3 and TRBJ1-2; 7 bases line up with TRBD1. CDR3 size: 13 residues. Germline V gene data show CDR1 as ENHRY and CDR2 as SYGVKD. Trimming removed 4 bases from V and 8 bases from J; junction bases left unmatched: 7.

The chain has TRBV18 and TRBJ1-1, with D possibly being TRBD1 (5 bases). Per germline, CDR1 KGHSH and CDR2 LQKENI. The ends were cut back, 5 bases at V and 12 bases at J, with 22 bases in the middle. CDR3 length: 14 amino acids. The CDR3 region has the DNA TGTGCCAGCTCAGCAGACAGATCAGCCCCCCGCCCTTTCTTT. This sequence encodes CASSADRSAPRPFF.

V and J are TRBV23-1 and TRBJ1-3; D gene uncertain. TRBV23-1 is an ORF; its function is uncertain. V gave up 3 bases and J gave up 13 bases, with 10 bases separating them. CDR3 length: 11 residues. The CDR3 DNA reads TGCGCCAGCAGTCAGGAGGTGCGGATATATTTT. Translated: CASSQEVRIYF.

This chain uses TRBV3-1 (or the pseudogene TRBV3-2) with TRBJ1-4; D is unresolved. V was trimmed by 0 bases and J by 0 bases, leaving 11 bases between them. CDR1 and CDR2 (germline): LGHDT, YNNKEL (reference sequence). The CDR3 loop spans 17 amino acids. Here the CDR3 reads CASSQDWISATNEKLFF. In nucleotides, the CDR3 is TGTGCCAGCAGCCAAGATTGGATTAGTGCAACTAATGAAAAACTGTTTTTT.

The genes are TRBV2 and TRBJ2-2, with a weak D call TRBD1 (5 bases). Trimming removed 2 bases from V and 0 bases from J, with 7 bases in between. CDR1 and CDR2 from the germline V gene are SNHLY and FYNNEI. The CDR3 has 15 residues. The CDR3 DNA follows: TGTGCCAGCAGTGAACAGGGCGCGAACACCGGGGAGCTGTTTTTT. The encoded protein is CASSEQGANTGELFF.

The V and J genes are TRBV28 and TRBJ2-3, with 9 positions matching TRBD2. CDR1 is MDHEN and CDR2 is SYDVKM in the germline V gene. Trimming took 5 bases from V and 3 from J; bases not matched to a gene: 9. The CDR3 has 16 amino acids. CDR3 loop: CASSPLAGMDTDTQYF. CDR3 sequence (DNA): TGTGCCAGCAGTCCCCTAGCGGGAATGGATACAGATACGCAGTATTTT. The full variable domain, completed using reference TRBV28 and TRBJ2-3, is DVKVTQSSRYLVKRTGEKVFLECVQDMDHENMFWYRQDPGLGLRLIYFSYDVKMKEKGDIPEGYSVSREKKERFSLILESASTNQTSMYLCASSPLAGMDTDTQYFGPGTRLTVL.

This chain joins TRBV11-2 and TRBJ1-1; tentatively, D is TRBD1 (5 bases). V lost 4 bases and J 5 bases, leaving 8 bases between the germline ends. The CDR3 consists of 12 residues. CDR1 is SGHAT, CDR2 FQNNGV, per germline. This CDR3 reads CASSSWGTEAFF. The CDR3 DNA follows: TGTGCCAGCAGCTCGTGGGGGACTGAAGCTTTCTTT.

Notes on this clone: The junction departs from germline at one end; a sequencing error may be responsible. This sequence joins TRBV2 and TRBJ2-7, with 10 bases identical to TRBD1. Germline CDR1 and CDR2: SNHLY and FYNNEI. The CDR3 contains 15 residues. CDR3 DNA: TGTGCCAGCAGCCCGGCGCGGACAGGGGGTTACGGGCAGTACTTC. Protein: CASSPARTGGYGQYF.

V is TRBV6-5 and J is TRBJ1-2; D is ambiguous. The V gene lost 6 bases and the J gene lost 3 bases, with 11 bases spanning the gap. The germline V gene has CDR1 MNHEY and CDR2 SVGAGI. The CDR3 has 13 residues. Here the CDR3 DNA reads TGTGCCAGCAGCTTCGACGGGGACTATGGCTACACCTTC. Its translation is CASSFDGDYGYTF.